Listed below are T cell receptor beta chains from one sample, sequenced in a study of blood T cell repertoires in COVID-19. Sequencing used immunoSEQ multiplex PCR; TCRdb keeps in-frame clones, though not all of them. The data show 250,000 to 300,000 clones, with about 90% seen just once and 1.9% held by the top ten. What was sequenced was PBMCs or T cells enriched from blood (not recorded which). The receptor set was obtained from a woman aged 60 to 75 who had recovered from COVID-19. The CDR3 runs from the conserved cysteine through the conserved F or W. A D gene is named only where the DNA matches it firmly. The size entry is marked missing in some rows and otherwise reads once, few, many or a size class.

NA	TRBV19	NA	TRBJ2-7	CASSVGQNVRYEQYF	TGTGCCAGTAGTGTTGGACAAAATGTTCGTTACGAGCAGTACTTC
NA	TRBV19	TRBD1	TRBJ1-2	CASSSRDSYGYTF	TGTGCCAGTAGTAGCCGGGACAGCTATGGCTACACCTTC
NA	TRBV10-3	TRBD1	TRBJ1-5	CAISETGGDVPQHF	TGTGCCATCAGTGAAACAGGGGGGGACGTACCCCAGCATTTT
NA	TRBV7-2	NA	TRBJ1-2	CASSLAGAGISGYTF	TGTGCCAGCAGCTTGGCGGGCGCCGGGATAAGCGGCTACACCTTC
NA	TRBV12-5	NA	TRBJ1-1	CASGLVEGRAFF	TGTGCTAGTGGTTTGGTTGAGGGCAGAGCTTTCTTT
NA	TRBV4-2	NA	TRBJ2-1	CASSPSSSYNEQFF	TGTGCCAGCAGCCCGTCGAGCTCCTACAATGAGCAGTTCTTC
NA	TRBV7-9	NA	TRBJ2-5	CASLTERGSPQETQYF	TGTGCCAGCCTTACCGAAAGGGGGTCCCCCCAAGAGACCCAGTACTTC
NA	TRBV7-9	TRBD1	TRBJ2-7	CASTSQGATYEQYF	TGTGCCAGCACTTCACAGGGGGCGACCTACGAGCAGTACTTC
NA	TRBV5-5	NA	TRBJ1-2	CASSFGGGGGYTF	TGTGCCAGCAGCTTCGGCGGTGGAGGGGGCTACACCTTC
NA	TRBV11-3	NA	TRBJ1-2	CASSLLGLPAGYTF	TGTGCCAGCAGCCTGTTGGGACTCCCGGCGGGCTACACCTTC
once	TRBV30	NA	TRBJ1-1	CAWSRQGLTFF	TGTGCCTGGAGCAGGCAGGGTTTAACTTTCTTT
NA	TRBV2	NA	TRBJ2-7	CASGQNYEQYF	TGTGCCAGCGGACAGAACTACGAGCAGTACTTC
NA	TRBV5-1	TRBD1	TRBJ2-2	CASSSGQGTPYTGELFF	TGCGCCAGCAGCTCGGGACAGGGGACACCGTACACCGGGGAGCTGTTTTTT
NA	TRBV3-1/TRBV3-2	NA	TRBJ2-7	CASSLYLRVTEDEQYF	TGTGCCAGCAGCCTATACCTGCGGGTAACCGAGGACGAGCAGTACTTC
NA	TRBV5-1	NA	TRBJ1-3	CASSLAFGGNTIYF	TGCGCCAGCAGCTTGGCCTTCGGGGGAAACACCATATATTTT
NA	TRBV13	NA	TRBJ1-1	CASSSQGFTEAFF	TGTGCCAGCAGCTCTCAGGGGTTCACTGAAGCTTTCTTT
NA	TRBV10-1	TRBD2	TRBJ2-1	CASSSGLAGGDEQFF	TGCGCCAGCTCCTCGGGACTAGCGGGGGGGGATGAGCAGTTCTTC
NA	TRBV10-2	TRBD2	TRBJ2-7	CASTLSGKYEQYF	TGCGCCAGCACCCTTAGCGGGAAGTACGAGCAGTACTTC
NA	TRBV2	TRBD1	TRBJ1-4	CASSDGTVNEKLFF	TGTGCCAGCAGTGATGGGACAGTAAATGAAAAACTGTTTTTT
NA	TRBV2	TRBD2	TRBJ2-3	CASSTGLASSSDTQYF	TGTGCCAGCAGTACGGGACTAGCTAGCAGTTCAGATACGCAGTATTTT
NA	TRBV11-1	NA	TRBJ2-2	CASTMSGFGELFF	TGTGCCAGCACCATGTCGGGGTTCGGGGAGCTGTTTTTT
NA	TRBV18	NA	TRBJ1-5	CASSRVGGHQPQHF	TGTGCCAGCTCACGTGTCGGGGGGCACCAGCCCCAGCATTTT
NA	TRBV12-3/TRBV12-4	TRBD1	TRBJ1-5	CASSWTGGQPQHF	TGTGCCAGCAGTTGGACAGGGGGGCAGCCCCAGCATTTT
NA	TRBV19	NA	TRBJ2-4	CASSVTVAKNIQYF	TGTGCCAGTAGTGTAACAGTAGCCAAAAACATTCAGTACTTC
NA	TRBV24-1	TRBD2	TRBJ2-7	CATGSSGRDEQYF	TGTGCCACCGGGTCTAGCGGGCGTGACGAGCAGTACTTC
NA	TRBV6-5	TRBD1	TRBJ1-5	CASRQTGDQPQHF	TGTGCCAGCAGGCAGACAGGGGATCAGCCCCAGCATTTT
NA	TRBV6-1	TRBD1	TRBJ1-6	CASSDRGLNSPLHF	TGTGCCAGCAGTGACAGGGGGTTGAATTCACCCCTCCACTTT
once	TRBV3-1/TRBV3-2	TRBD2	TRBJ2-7	CASSQVTSGASEQYF	TGTGCCAGCAGCCAAGTGACTAGCGGTGCCTCCGAGCAGTACTTC
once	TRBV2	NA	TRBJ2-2	CASSYIPQGNGELFF	TGTGCCAGCAGTTACATTCCCCAGGGTAACGGGGAGCTGTTTTTT
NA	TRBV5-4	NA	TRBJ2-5	CASSSGQKVETQYF	TGTGCCAGCAGCTCTGGGCAGAAGGTGGAGACCCAGTACTTC
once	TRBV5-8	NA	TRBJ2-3	CAKLGQHTDTQYF	TGTGCCAAGTTAGGACAGCACACAGATACGCAGTATTTT